The 6 T cell receptor beta chains in this list originate from one sample, sequenced in a study of OX40 agonist ivuxolimab in advanced cancers. Using immunoSEQ multiplex PCR, the repertoire was profiled, and TCRdb retains in-frame clones only, with some absent. The sample holds approximately 29,000 clones, 79% seen once. Sequenced material: CD4+ or CD8+ T cells sorted from blood, taken in a trial of the OX40 agonist ivuxolimab. The receptors were sampled from an adult with an advanced solid tumor such as melanoma, head and neck, liver or kidney cancer.

This chain uses TRBV29-1 with TRBJ2-7; TRBD1 matches at 8 bases. Germline CDR1 and CDR2: SQVTM and ANQGSEA. V shed 7 bases and J 6 bases; nucleotides not matched to a gene: 5. This CDR3 is built from 11 residues. CDR3 in amino acids: CSGTTGVEQYF. The CDR3 nucleotides are TGCAGCGGGACGACAGGGGTCGAGCAGTACTTC.

V is TRBV30 and J is TRBJ2-6; D is unresolved. CDR1 and CDR2 (germline): GTSNPN, SVGIG (reference sequence). V was clipped by 4 bases and J by 2 bases, with 9 bases between them. The CDR3 contains 14 residues. The CDR3 DNA sequence: TGTGCCTGGACCTGGGGTACTGGGGCCAACGTCCTGACTTTC. Translation gives CAWTWGTGANVLTF.

CDR3 DNA sequence: TGTGCCAGCACTCTAGTCCCCCAAGCGGGGGCTCAAGAGACCCAGTACTTC. Encoded protein: CASTLVPQAGAQETQYF. V is TRBV7-9 and J is TRBJ2-5; 8 bases agree with TRBD2. The CDR3 extends over 17 amino acids. V lost 7 bases to trimming and J lost 2 bases; unmatched junction nucleotides: 15. Germline V CDR1 and CDR2: SEHNR, FQNEAQ (reference sequence).

This chain connects TRBV19 to TRBJ1-5; perhaps TRBD1 as D (5 bases). V lost 7 bases and J lost 0, with 25 bases in between. This CDR3 is 19 amino acids long. CDR1 LNHDA and CDR2 SQIVND come from the germline V gene (reference sequence). The CDR3 DNA follows: TGTGCCAGTATGGTCGGTATATGGGGGGGATCCCCTAGCAATCAGCCCCAGCATTTT. It specifies CASMVGIWGGSPSNQPQHF.

This clone was picked up a small number of times. V and J are TRBV6-4 and TRBJ2-3; D gene uncertain. Trimming removed 0 bases from V and 5 bases from J, with 21 bases in between. Germline CDR1 is MRHNA and CDR2 is SNTAGT. CDR3 size: 18 residues. CDR3 residues: CASSDSPDLGFEGDTQYF. The CDR3 DNA reads as TGTGCCAGCAGTGACTCCCCGGATTTAGGGTTTGAAGGAGATACGCAGTATTTT.

The chain recombines TRBV7-9 with TRBJ1-6, with 7 bases lining up with TRBD1. Germline lookup yields CDR1 SEHNR and CDR2 FQNEAQ (reference sequence). There are 12 residues in the CDR3. After removal of 11 bases from V and 5 bases from J, the junction contained 3 bases not matched to a gene. The chain's CDR3 is CACGTDNSPLHF. CDR3 DNA sequence: TGTGCCTGCGGGACAGATAATTCACCCCTCCACTTT.